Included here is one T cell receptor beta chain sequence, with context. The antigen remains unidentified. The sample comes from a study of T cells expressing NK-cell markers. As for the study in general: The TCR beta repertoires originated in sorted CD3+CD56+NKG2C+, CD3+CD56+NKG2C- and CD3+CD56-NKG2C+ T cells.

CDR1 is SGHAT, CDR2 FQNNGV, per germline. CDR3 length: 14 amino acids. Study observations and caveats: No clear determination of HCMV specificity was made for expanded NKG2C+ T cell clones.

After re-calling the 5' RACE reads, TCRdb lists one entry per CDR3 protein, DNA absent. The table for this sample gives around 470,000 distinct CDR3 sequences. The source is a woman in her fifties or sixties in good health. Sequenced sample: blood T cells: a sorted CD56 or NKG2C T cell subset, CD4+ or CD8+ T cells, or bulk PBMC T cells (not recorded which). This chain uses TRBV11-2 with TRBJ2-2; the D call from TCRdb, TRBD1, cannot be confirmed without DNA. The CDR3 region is CASRSGTFTGELFF.